This T cell receptor beta chain is from a study of T cells after yellow fever vaccination. Whole-study context: It was SMART-Seq v4 Ultra Low Input that prepared the fractions with low cell numbers. Broader study findings: Compared with primary, the secondary response was weaker and peaked at day 5, not 15. Contaminating bulk clonotypes could be abundant in FACS-sorted repertoires.

Comments on this clonotype: Its antigen remains unknown.

V dropped 2 bases and J dropped 4 bases, with 12 bases sitting between them. This CDR3 comprises 14 residues. Germline values: CDR1 ENHRY, CDR2 SYGVKD. TCRdb redid the calling of the 5' RACE reads with MiXCR, one entry per CDR3 protein. Here the sample spans approximately 250,000 distinct CDR3 sequences, roughly 6.8% being singletons. The chain combines TRBV10-3 with TRBJ2-7; D is unresolved. The TCR originated in a man aged 25-45 years who received the YFV17D yellow fever vaccine. The specimen comprised CD4+ T cells sorted from PBMCs, sampled on the day of the yellow fever booster vaccination. The CDR3 DNA reads as TGTGCCATCAGTGAGAAGGGTGGAGTATACGAGCAGTACTTC. Encoded protein: CAISEKGGVYEQYF.